The following is a T cell receptor (beta chain) sequence with its context. Its antigen is unknown. The data belong to a study of regulatory and conventional T cells in RAG deficiency. Study-level points and caveats: Omenn patients showed >80% Treg-Tconv overlap and shorter CDR3 lengths. Compared with controls, unique Treg TCR beta sequences dropped about 97-fold in Omenn syndrome and CID/AS. These Omenn syndrome Treg sorts may hold peripherally activated cells instead.

The V gene's germline CDR1 is KGHSH and CDR2 LQKENI. Trimming took 3 bases from V and 1 from J; bases not matched to a gene: 5. CDR3 length equals 16 residues. Genomic DNA came from blood regulatory T cells gated CD4+ CD25-high CD127-low. Produced via immunoSEQ multiplex PCR; TCRdb's table is partial and in-frame only. The sample has 20,000 or so clones; roughly 87% are singletons. These data also formed part of another study, on regulatory T cells. As that report states: The primer mix had 52 TRBV and 13 TRBJ primers. Skewed V and J usage and few unique V-J pairs marked patient repertoires, most in Tregs.

This chain uses TRBV18 with TRBJ2-3, with TRBD2 identical over 9 bases. The clonotype comes from a human donor in good health. The source material was Tregs sorted from blood. CDR3 DNA: TGTGCCAGCTCACCTCGAGCGGGGGGAGGCACAGATACGCAGTATTTT. As protein: CASSPRAGGGTDTQYF.